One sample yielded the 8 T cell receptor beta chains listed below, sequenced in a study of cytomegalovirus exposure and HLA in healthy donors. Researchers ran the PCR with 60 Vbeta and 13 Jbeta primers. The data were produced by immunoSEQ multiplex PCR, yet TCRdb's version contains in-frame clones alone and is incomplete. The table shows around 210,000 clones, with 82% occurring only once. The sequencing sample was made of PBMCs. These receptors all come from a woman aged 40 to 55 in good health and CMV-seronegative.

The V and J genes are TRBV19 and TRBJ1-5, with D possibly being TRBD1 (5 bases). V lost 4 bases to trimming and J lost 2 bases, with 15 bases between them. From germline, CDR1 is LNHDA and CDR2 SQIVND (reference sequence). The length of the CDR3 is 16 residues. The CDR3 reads CASSNDRIPGNQPQHF. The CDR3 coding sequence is TGTGCCAGTAGTAACGACAGAATCCCGGGCAATCAGCCCCAGCATTTT.

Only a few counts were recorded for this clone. CDR3 sequence (DNA): TGTGCCAGCAGCTTAGGTACAATCCCCTACAATGAGCAGTTCTTC. Translated: CASSLGTIPYNEQFF. The V gene is TRBV7-9, the J gene TRBJ2-1; D uncertain. There are 15 residues in the CDR3. V was trimmed by 1 base and J by 2 bases, leaving 9 bases between them. Germline CDR1 SEHNR, CDR2 FQNEAQ (reference sequence).

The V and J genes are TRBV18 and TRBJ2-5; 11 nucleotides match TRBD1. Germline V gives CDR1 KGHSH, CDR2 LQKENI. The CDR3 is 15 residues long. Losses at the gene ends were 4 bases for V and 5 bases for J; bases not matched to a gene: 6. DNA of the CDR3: TGTGCCAGCTCACGAGGGACAGGGGGTGATGAGACCCAGTACTTC. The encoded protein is CASSRGTGGDETQYF.

This CDR3 is CASSPRTGFSGSTDTQYF. CDR3 in DNA: TGTGCCAGCAGCCCCCGGACCGGCTTTAGCGGGAGCACAGATACGCAGTATTTT. The chain carries TRBV9 and TRBJ2-3; TRBD2 matches 7 bases. This CDR3 comprises 18 residues. V shed 4 bases and J 0 bases; nucleotides not matched to a gene: 14. CDR1 and CDR2 from the germline V gene are SGDLS and YYNGEE.

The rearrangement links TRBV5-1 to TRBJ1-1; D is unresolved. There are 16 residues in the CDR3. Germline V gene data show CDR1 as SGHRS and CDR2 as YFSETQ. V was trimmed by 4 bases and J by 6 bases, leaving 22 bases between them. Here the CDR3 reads CASSPFAERGFPEAFF. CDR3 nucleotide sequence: TGCGCCAGCAGCCCTTTCGCCGAAAGAGGATTCCCTGAAGCTTTCTTT.

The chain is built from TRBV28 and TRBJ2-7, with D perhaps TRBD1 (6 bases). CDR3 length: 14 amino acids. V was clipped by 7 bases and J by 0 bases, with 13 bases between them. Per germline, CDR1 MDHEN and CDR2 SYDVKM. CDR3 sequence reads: CASIGQKSSYEQYF. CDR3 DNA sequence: TGTGCCAGCATCGGACAGAAGAGCTCCTACGAGCAGTACTTC.

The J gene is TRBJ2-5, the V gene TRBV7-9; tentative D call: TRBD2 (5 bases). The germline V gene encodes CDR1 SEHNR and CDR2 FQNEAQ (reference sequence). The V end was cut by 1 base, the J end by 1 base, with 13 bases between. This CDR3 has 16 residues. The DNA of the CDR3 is TGTGCCAGCAGCTTAGGAGGGATCATATCCCAAGAGACCCAGTACTTC. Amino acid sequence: CASSLGGIISQETQYF.

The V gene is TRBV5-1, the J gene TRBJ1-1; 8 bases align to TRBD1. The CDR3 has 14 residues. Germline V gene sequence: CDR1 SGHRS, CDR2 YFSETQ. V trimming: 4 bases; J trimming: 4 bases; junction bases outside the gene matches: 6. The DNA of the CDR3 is TGCGCCAGCAGCGATACAGGGGGGGGCACTGAAGCTTTCTTT. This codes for CASSDTGGGTEAFF.